Listed below are T cell receptor beta chains from one sample, sequenced in a study of regulatory T cells in long-lasting Graves disease. MiXCR was run by TCRdb on the multiplex PCR reads, yielding one entry per CDR3 protein. The table has 300,000 to 400,000 distinct CDR3 sequences, 16% seen once; the top ten hold about 27%. The same data also contributed to another study, on T cells in Graves' hyperthyroidism and ophthalmopathy.

Here the sequenced sample was peripheral blood mononuclear cells (PBMCs), taken at new diagnosis, from a patient treated with antithyroid drugs. Source of these receptors: a man aged 40-49 years with Graves disease. CDR3s include the opening cysteine and the closing phenylalanine or tryptophan. Fields, in order: J gene, D gene, clone size, V gene, CDR3 length, CDR3 DNA, CDR3 protein. A D gene is named only where the DNA matches it firmly. Some rows have no size entry. The others give once, few or many, or a class for an expanded clone.

j_call: TRBJ2-7
d_call: TRBD1
clone_size: -
v_call: TRBV27
cdr3_length: 16
cdr3_nt: TGTGCCAGCAGTTTTGGGTGGGACAGCCGAGCGCGTGAGCAGTACTTC
cdr3_aa: CASSFGWDSRAREQYF

j_call: TRBJ2-7
d_call: -
clone_size: many
v_call: TRBV28
cdr3_length: 11
cdr3_nt: TGTGCCAGCAGTTTATTCGCACAGGTAGACTTC
cdr3_aa: CASSLFAQVDF

j_call: TRBJ1-2
d_call: -
clone_size: many
v_call: TRBV4-1
cdr3_length: 15
cdr3_nt: TGCGCCAGCAGCCATGGGGGACGGACCGTCTATGGCTACACCTTC
cdr3_aa: CASSHGGRTVYGYTF

j_call: TRBJ2-7
d_call: TRBD1
clone_size: many
v_call: TRBV11-1
cdr3_length: 14
cdr3_nt: TGTGCCAGCAGCGAGACAGGGGTTGGGTACGAGCAGTACTTC
cdr3_aa: CASSETGVGYEQYF

j_call: TRBJ1-1
d_call: -
clone_size: many
v_call: TRBV28
cdr3_length: 15
cdr3_nt: TGTGCCAGCAGTCCTTTTGACACCTTGAACACTGAAGCTTTCTTT
cdr3_aa: CASSPFDTLNTEAFF

j_call: TRBJ2-7
d_call: -
clone_size: few
v_call: TRBV6-2/TRBV6-3
cdr3_length: 13
cdr3_nt: TGTGCCAGCAGTGACCAGGGGAGGGGGGAGCAGTACTTC
cdr3_aa: CASSDQGRGEQYF

j_call: TRBJ1-2
d_call: TRBD1
clone_size: -
v_call: TRBV28
cdr3_length: 17
cdr3_nt: TGTGCCAGCAGTTTACGGGGGACAGGGGGGACTAACTATGGCTACACCTTC
cdr3_aa: CASSLRGTGGTNYGYTF

j_call: TRBJ2-1
d_call: -
clone_size: many
v_call: TRBV6-5
cdr3_length: 12
cdr3_nt: TGTGCCAGCAGTTACTCGTGGCAGGGGCGGTTCTTC
cdr3_aa: CASSYSWQGRFF

j_call: TRBJ2-3
d_call: -
clone_size: -
v_call: TRBV6-5
cdr3_length: 14
cdr3_nt: TGTGCCAGCAGTTCCCAACAGGCCTCAGATACGCAGTATTTT
cdr3_aa: CASSSQQASDTQYF

j_call: TRBJ2-7
d_call: -
clone_size: few
v_call: TRBV20-1
cdr3_length: 14
cdr3_nt: TGCAGTGCTGGCACATCCCGGGGGCCCTACGAGCAGTACTTC
cdr3_aa: CSAGTSRGPYEQYF

j_call: TRBJ2-1
d_call: -
clone_size: -
v_call: TRBV5-4
cdr3_length: 15
cdr3_nt: TGTGCCAGCAGCTTGGGGGCCCGAGGGTACAATGAGCAGTTCTTC
cdr3_aa: CASSLGARGYNEQFF

j_call: TRBJ2-7
d_call: TRBD1
clone_size: many
v_call: TRBV28
cdr3_length: 15
cdr3_nt: TGTGCCAGCAGCGCCGCGGGACAGGGTTCCTACGAGCAGTACTTC
cdr3_aa: CASSAAGQGSYEQYF

j_call: TRBJ1-1
d_call: -
clone_size: many
v_call: TRBV4-3
cdr3_length: 15
cdr3_nt: TGCGCCAGCAGCCAAGATATCTGGATGGACACTGAAGCTTTCTTT
cdr3_aa: CASSQDIWMDTEAFF

j_call: TRBJ1-1
d_call: -
clone_size: many
v_call: TRBV7-8
cdr3_length: 12
cdr3_nt: TGTGCCAGCAGCCCCGTGGGGCTGGCAGCTTTCTTT
cdr3_aa: CASSPVGLAAFF

j_call: TRBJ2-1
d_call: TRBD1
clone_size: -
v_call: TRBV6-2/TRBV6-3
cdr3_length: 16
cdr3_nt: TGTGCCAGCAGTCCTTACGGGACAGGGAGTTCAAATGAGCAGTTCTTC
cdr3_aa: CASSPYGTGSSNEQFF

j_call: TRBJ1-1
d_call: TRBD1
clone_size: many
v_call: TRBV5-5
cdr3_length: 14
cdr3_nt: TGTGCCAGCAGCGCTGGGACAGGGGGCGGTAAAGCTTTCTTT
cdr3_aa: CASSAGTGGGKAFF

j_call: TRBJ1-1
d_call: -
clone_size: -
v_call: TRBV20-1
cdr3_length: 15
cdr3_nt: TGCAGTGCTTCCCCGGGGGGCCCCCATCACACTGAAGCTTTCTTT
cdr3_aa: CSASPGGPHHTEAFF

j_call: TRBJ1-1
d_call: -
clone_size: -
v_call: TRBV6-2/TRBV6-3
cdr3_length: 14
cdr3_nt: TGTGCCAGCAGCCAGAACGGGGCGGTAACTGAAGCTTTCTTT
cdr3_aa: CASSQNGAVTEAFF

j_call: TRBJ2-7
d_call: TRBD2
clone_size: many
v_call: TRBV18
cdr3_length: 15
cdr3_nt: TGTGCCAGCTCAGGAGGCGAGCGGGGGGGATACGAGCAGTACTTC
cdr3_aa: CASSGGERGGYEQYF

j_call: TRBJ2-3
d_call: -
clone_size: many
v_call: TRBV11-2
cdr3_length: 12
cdr3_nt: TGTGCCAGCAGCTCGACAGGATCGTCGCAGTATTTT
cdr3_aa: CASSSTGSSQYF

j_call: TRBJ1-3
d_call: TRBD1
clone_size: few
v_call: TRBV18
cdr3_length: 16
cdr3_nt: TGTGCCAGCTCTCATATTGGACAGGCTGAAGGAAACACCATATATTTT
cdr3_aa: CASSHIGQAEGNTIYF

j_call: TRBJ2-5
d_call: -
clone_size: many
v_call: TRBV3-1
cdr3_length: 16
cdr3_nt: TGTGCCAGCAGCCAAGATTTGTGGACAGTGTTAGAGACCCAGTACTTC
cdr3_aa: CASSQDLWTVLETQYF

j_call: TRBJ2-2
d_call: -
clone_size: few
v_call: TRBV7-9
cdr3_length: 13
cdr3_nt: TGTGCCAGCAGCTTTGTGAACACCGGGGAGCTGTTTTTT
cdr3_aa: CASSFVNTGELFF

j_call: TRBJ2-7
d_call: -
clone_size: few
v_call: TRBV3-1
cdr3_length: 14
cdr3_nt: TGTGCCAGCAGCCAAGGTCCGCTTCGCGACGAGCAGTACTTC
cdr3_aa: CASSQGPLRDEQYF

j_call: TRBJ2-7
d_call: TRBD2
clone_size: -
v_call: TRBV7-8
cdr3_length: 15
cdr3_nt: TGTGCCAGCAGCTTGCCAGCGGGGCCCACCTACGAGCAGTACTTC
cdr3_aa: CASSLPAGPTYEQYF

j_call: TRBJ2-7
d_call: -
clone_size: many
v_call: TRBV10-2
cdr3_length: 13
cdr3_nt: TGCGCCAGCAGTACCCGGGGCTCCCACGAGCAGTACTTC
cdr3_aa: CASSTRGSHEQYF

j_call: TRBJ2-4
d_call: -
clone_size: many
v_call: TRBV12-3/TRBV12-4
cdr3_length: 13
cdr3_nt: TGTGCCAGCACTCCTAGCCCGCAGGGTATTCAGTACTTC
cdr3_aa: CASTPSPQGIQYF

j_call: TRBJ2-7
d_call: -
clone_size: -
v_call: TRBV13
cdr3_length: 15
cdr3_nt: TGTGCCAGCAGCCTGGGGGCAGGGGAGGGATACGAGCAGTACTTC
cdr3_aa: CASSLGAGEGYEQYF

j_call: TRBJ2-1
d_call: TRBD1
clone_size: -
v_call: TRBV27
cdr3_length: 15
cdr3_nt: TGTGCCAGCAGCGAGGGGGACAGGGGGTGGAATGAGCAGTTCTTC
cdr3_aa: CASSEGDRGWNEQFF

j_call: TRBJ2-7
d_call: -
clone_size: -
v_call: TRBV20-1
cdr3_length: 13
cdr3_nt: TGCAGTGCTAGTTCTCGGACGGTCTTGAAGCAGTACTTC
cdr3_aa: CSASSRTVLKQYF

j_call: TRBJ2-7
d_call: TRBD2
clone_size: -
v_call: TRBV10-3
cdr3_length: 16
cdr3_nt: TGTGCCATCGGCGGATCCGGGACTAGCTTCTCCTACGAGCAGTACTTC
cdr3_aa: CAIGGSGTSFSYEQYF

j_call: TRBJ1-2
d_call: -
clone_size: many
v_call: TRBV10-3
cdr3_length: 14
cdr3_nt: TGTGCCATCAGTCGGACCGGAGGGGACTATGGCTACACCTTC
cdr3_aa: CAISRTGGDYGYTF

j_call: TRBJ2-6
d_call: -
clone_size: many
v_call: TRBV25-1
cdr3_length: 15
cdr3_nt: TGTGCCAGCAGTCGACGTACCTCTGGGGCCAACGTCCTGACTTTC
cdr3_aa: CASSRRTSGANVLTF

j_call: TRBJ1-4
d_call: -
clone_size: many
v_call: TRBV7-8
cdr3_length: 15
cdr3_nt: TGTGCCAGCAGCTTAGCGGTCTGGGGGCATGAAAAACTGTTTTTT
cdr3_aa: CASSLAVWGHEKLFF